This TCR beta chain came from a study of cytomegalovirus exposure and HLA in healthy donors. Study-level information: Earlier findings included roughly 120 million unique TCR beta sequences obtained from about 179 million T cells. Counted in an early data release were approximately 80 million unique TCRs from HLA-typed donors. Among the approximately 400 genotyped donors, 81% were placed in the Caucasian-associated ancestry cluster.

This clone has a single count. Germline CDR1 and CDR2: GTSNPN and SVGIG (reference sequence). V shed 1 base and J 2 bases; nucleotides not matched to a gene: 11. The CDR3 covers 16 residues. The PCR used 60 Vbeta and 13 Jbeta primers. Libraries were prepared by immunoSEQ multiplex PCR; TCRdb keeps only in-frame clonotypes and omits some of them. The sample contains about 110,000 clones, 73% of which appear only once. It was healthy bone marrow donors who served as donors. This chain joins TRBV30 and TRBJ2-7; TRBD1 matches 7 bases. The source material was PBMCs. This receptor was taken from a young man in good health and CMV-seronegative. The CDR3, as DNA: TGTGCCTGGAGTGGGAGAACGACAGGGTGGACCTACGAGCAGTACTTC. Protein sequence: CAWSGRTTGWTYEQYF. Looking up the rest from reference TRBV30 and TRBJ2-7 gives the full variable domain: SQTIHQWPATLVQPVGSPLSLECTVEGTSNPNLYWYRQAAGRGLQLLFYSVGIGQISSEVPQNLSASRPQDRQFILSSKKLLLSDSGFYLCAWSGRTTGWTYEQYFGPGTRLTVT.